This T cell receptor (beta chain) was captured by sequencing in a study of technical replicates of blood from several donors. Method: immunoSEQ multiplex PCR; TCRdb's copy keeps in-frame clones and lacks some. The sample holds 76,000 or so clones, 91% seen once. The CDR3 totals 14 residues. Germline CDR1 is SGHAT and CDR2 is FQNNGV. The V end was cut by 0 bases, the J end by 5 bases, with 7 bases between. Sequenced input: T cells isolated from PBMCs. The chain links TRBV11-2 to TRBJ1-4; D is uncertain. The sequence was obtained from a human donor in good health. The CDR3 DNA is TGTGCCAGCAGCTTAGAGGGAGAAAATGAAAAACTGTTTTTT. Encoded protein: CASSLEGENEKLFF.